The T cell receptor (beta chain) described here comes from a study of blood T cell repertoires in COVID-19. Background on the study: Italy, Spain and the United States were the sources of the convalescent and acute COVID-19 samples. PBMCs, B-cell-depleted T cells, or T cells provided the cDNA or gDNA that made up the material.

In the study's own analysis: How many nucleated cells were present was estimated from reference gene primer amplification. TCRdb's table, derived via immunoSEQ multiplex PCR, lists solely in-frame clones and lacks some. For V, J and clone size, that table is used; D and trimming come from the DNA. In the table there are 150,000 to 200,000 clones, roughly nine tenths of which are singletons. The clonotype originates from a man in his forties with acute or convalescent COVID-19. Input material: peripheral blood.

The CDR3 here is CASSLGPGRRMNTEAFF. DNA for the CDR3: TGTGCCAGCAGCTTGGGTCCTGGGAGGAGGATGAACACTGAAGCTTTCTTT. J is TRBJ1-1 and V is TRBV7-2; no firm D call. The CDR3 totals 17 residues. Germline lookup yields CDR1 SGHTA and CDR2 FQGNSA. Trimming pared 3 bases from V and 0 bases from J, leaving 17 bases between.